The rows below give T cell receptor beta chains drawn from one sample of a study of blood T cell repertoires in COVID-19. TCRdb keeps only in-frame clones here, not all; method: immunoSEQ multiplex PCR. This repertoire shows about 150,000 clones, more than 75% found once; its top ten account for around 6.5%. Sequenced material: PBMCs or T cells enriched from blood (not recorded which). The receptors come from a woman in her 50s who had recovered from COVID-19. The CDR3 runs from the conserved cysteine through the conserved F or W. Each record gives: J gene, D gene, V gene, CDR3 length, clone size, CDR3 DNA, CDR3 protein. A D gene is named only where the DNA matches it firmly. Clone size, where shown, is once, few, many, or a class for clones that have expanded.

TRBJ1-2,TRBD1,TRBV7-8,15,.,TGTGCCAGCAGCTTAGCTGCGACAGGGGGCTATGGCTACACCTTC,CASSLAATGGYGYTF
TRBJ2-1,.,TRBV6-2/TRBV6-3,15,.,TGTGCCAGCAGTGGCCTCGGACTGGCTGACAATGAGCAGTTCTTC,CASSGLGLADNEQFF
TRBJ2-6,TRBD1,TRBV2,18,.,TGTGCCAGCAGCCTCTCGGGACAGGGGCGGTCTGGGGCCAACGTCCTGACTTTC,CASSLSGQGRSGANVLTF
TRBJ2-1,TRBD1,TRBV29-1,14,.,TGCAGCATGATTCCCGGGACAGGGCTGAATGAGCAGTTCTTC,CSMIPGTGLNEQFF
TRBJ1-6,.,TRBV11-2,16,.,TGTGCCAGCAGCTTAGGCCGGGACCTAGCGGGTTCACCCCTCCACTTT,CASSLGRDLAGSPLHF
TRBJ2-3,.,TRBV5-4,15,once,TGTGCCAGCAGCTTGCGGGAGACGGGGGCAGATACGCAGTATTTT,CASSLRETGADTQYF
TRBJ2-5,TRBD2,TRBV20-1,15,.,TGCAGTGCTAGTGTCGTCGGACTAGCGGAAGAGACCCAGTACTTC,CSASVVGLAEETQYF
TRBJ1-2,.,TRBV28,14,.,TGTGCCAGCGGAGCCTCCCTACAGGGTCGGGGCTACACCTTC,CASGASLQGRGYTF
TRBJ2-7,TRBD2,TRBV4-2,15,medium-sized,TGTGCCAGCAGCCAAGATGAGGGAGGGGCAGGGGAGCAGTACTTC,CASSQDEGGAGEQYF
TRBJ1-1,.,TRBV16,13,.,TGTGCCAGCAGCCCCCACAGGGACACTGAAGCTTTCTTT,CASSPHRDTEAFF
TRBJ2-7,TRBD2,TRBV4-1,17,.,TGCGCCAGCAGCCAAGGGCTACCGGGACTAGCGTGGGACGAGCAGTACTTC,CASSQGLPGLAWDEQYF
TRBJ1-1,.,TRBV4-1,15,.,TGCGCCAGCAGCCAAGGTAAAGCCGGTAACACTGAAGCTTTCTTT,CASSQGKAGNTEAFF
TRBJ1-1,.,TRBV5-4,14,.,TGTGCCAGCAGCTTGAGCGGGCTGAACACTGAAGCTTTCTTT,CASSLSGLNTEAFF
TRBJ1-2,TRBD1,TRBV29-1,13,.,TGCAGCGTTGCCCCGGGACAGGATCCTGGCTACACCTTC,CSVAPGQDPGYTF
TRBJ2-7,.,TRBV30,13,.,TGTGCCTGGAGTCAGGGATCTCGTTACGAGCAGTACTTC,CAWSQGSRYEQYF
TRBJ2-2,.,TRBV11-2,18,.,TGTGCCAGCAGACTAGAAAGGCGGGGGCGGGATCTTGCCGGGGAGCTGTTTTTT,CASRLERRGRDLAGELFF
TRBJ2-3,.,TRBV5-1,14,.,TGCGCCAGCAGCTTGGAGGGGCCCGAGGATACGCAGTATTTT,CASSLEGPEDTQYF
TRBJ2-5,.,TRBV29-1,12,.,TGCAGCGTTGAAGTCAGACAAGAGACCCAGTACTTC,CSVEVRQETQYF
TRBJ2-7,.,TRBV24-1,15,.,TGTGCCACCAGGGACTGGACTGTAGTTTCCTACGAGCAGTACTTC,CATRDWTVVSYEQYF
TRBJ1-5,.,TRBV2,14,.,TGTGCCAGCAGTGGACAGACTAGCAATCAGCCCCAGCATTTT,CASSGQTSNQPQHF
TRBJ2-1,.,TRBV7-2,14,.,TGTGCCAGCAGCCCTAGAAACCCCTACAATGAGCAGTTCTTC,CASSPRNPYNEQFF
TRBJ1-2,.,TRBV12-3/TRBV12-4,13,.,TGTGCCAGCAAGTGGGCAGGCTACTATGGCTACACCTTC,CASKWAGYYGYTF
TRBJ2-3,.,TRBV7-9,14,few,TGTGCCAGCAGCCTTACAGGGATGGGAGATACGCAGTATTTT,CASSLTGMGDTQYF
TRBJ2-3,TRBD2,TRBV4-1,16,.,TGCGCCAGCAGCGTGCGGACTAGTGCGCGAACAGATACGCAGTATTTT,CASSVRTSARTDTQYF
TRBJ1-1,.,TRBV13,11,.,TGTGCCAGCACGGGAGGGACTGAAGCTTTCTTT,CASTGGTEAFF
TRBJ1-5,TRBD1,TRBV7-8,15,.,TGTGCCAGCAGCTATTGGGACAGGCAGAATCAGCCCCAGCATTTT,CASSYWDRQNQPQHF
TRBJ1-1,TRBD1,TRBV18,14,few,TGTGCCAGCTCACCAGGACAGGGAGGGACTGAAGCTTTCTTT,CASSPGQGGTEAFF
TRBJ2-7,TRBD1,TRBV5-1,15,.,TGCGCCAGCAGTTCCGGGACAGGGAGCTCCTACGAGCAGTACTTC,CASSSGTGSSYEQYF
TRBJ1-2,.,TRBV4-2,13,.,TGTGCCAGCAGCCAAGCTGGGGACTTTGGCTACACCTTC,CASSQAGDFGYTF
TRBJ2-5,TRBD1,TRBV24-1,15,.,TGTGCCACCAGTGGAGGAACAGGGGGTCAAGAGACCCAGTACTTC,CATSGGTGGQETQYF
TRBJ2-4,.,TRBV28,14,.,TGTGCCAGCAGCACGTATTTGGGGGAGGTCAAACAGTACTTC,CASSTYLGEVKQYF
TRBJ1-1,.,TRBV4-3,13,.,TGCGCCAGCAGCCTGAGTTGGAACACTGAAGCTTTCTTT,CASSLSWNTEAFF
TRBJ1-4,.,TRBV11-3,17,.,TGTGCCAGCAGCTTAGGACAGAGGCTCTTTAAAAATGAAAAACTGTTTTTT,CASSLGQRLFKNEKLFF
TRBJ2-3,.,TRBV28,16,.,TGTGCCAGCAGCCCCTCACTAGCCGGTAGCACAGATACGCAGTATTTT,CASSPSLAGSTDTQYF
TRBJ2-7,TRBD1,TRBV28,15,.,TGTGCCAGCAGTCGTTCCGGGACAGCCTACTACGAGCAGTACTTC,CASSRSGTAYYEQYF
TRBJ1-2,.,TRBV19,15,.,TGTGCCAGTAGTATAACAGGGACCCGAAACTATGGCTACACCTTC,CASSITGTRNYGYTF
TRBJ1-2,TRBD1,TRBV6-5,15,.,TGTGCCAGCAGTTACGCGGGACAGGGAGACTATGGCTACACCTTC,CASSYAGQGDYGYTF
TRBJ2-3,.,TRBV5-1,16,once,TGCGCCAGCAGCTCCCGACGGGAGACCCAGAAGGATACGCAGTATTTT,CASSSRRETQKDTQYF
TRBJ2-1,TRBD2,TRBV4-1,16,.,TGCGCCAGCAGCCATCTTCCGGGAGGATCCGGGGATGAGCAGTTCTTC,CASSHLPGGSGDEQFF
TRBJ2-7,.,TRBV3-1/TRBV3-2,11,.,TGTGCCAGCAGCAACAACTACGAGCAGTACTTC,CASSNNYEQYF
TRBJ1-5,.,TRBV11-2,15,few,TGTGCCAGCAGCTTAGATACAGGGTTGAGGCAGCCCCAGCATTTT,CASSLDTGLRQPQHF
TRBJ2-2,.,TRBV9,14,.,TGTGCCAGCAGCGTAGGTCAGGGGTTCGGGGAGCTGTTTTTT,CASSVGQGFGELFF
TRBJ2-7,TRBD1,TRBV30,14,.,TGTGCCTGGGACAGGGGGCGCGGGGCCTACGAGCAGTACTTC,CAWDRGRGAYEQYF
TRBJ2-1,.,TRBV18,13,.,TGTGCCAGCTCACCAACTAGCTACAATGAGCAGTTCTTC,CASSPTSYNEQFF
TRBJ1-6,TRBD1,TRBV7-9,14,.,TGTGCCAGCAGCCCGGACAGGGATAATTCACCCCTCCACTTT,CASSPDRDNSPLHF
TRBJ2-5,.,TRBV28,13,.,TGTGCCAGCAGGGCGGGACCCCAAGAGACCCAGTACTTC,CASRAGPQETQYF